This T cell receptor (beta chain) was sequenced in a study of T-cell memory formation after mild COVID-19. At the level of the study: TCR clusters showed largely donor specificity.

MiXCR, applied by TCRdb to the 5' RACE reads, yields one record per CDR3 protein. The table has about 82,000 distinct CDR3 sequences, roughly 16% seen once. Findings and limits, study-wide: Memory cells collected pre-infection included some clones that later responded, suggesting cross-reactive memory joined.

This clonotype occurred a few times. Its cognate antigen is unknown. V lost 4 bases and J lost 3; bases outside the gene matches: 4. This CDR3 spans 14 amino acids. Germline V gene sequence: CDR1 SGHRS, CDR2 YFSETQ. The rearrangement links TRBV5-1 to TRBJ2-3; TRBD1 aligns across 8 bases. This TCR was sampled from a man aged 18 to 30 who had mild COVID-19 (a few samples of this study predate the infection). Cell type and time point are not known. Sequenced: PBMCs or a T cell subset sorted from them (not recorded which). The CDR3 DNA sequence: TGCGCCAGCAGCCTGCAGGGGGCAACAGATACGCAGTATTTT. Residues: CASSLQGATDTQYF.